The entry below describes one T cell receptor (beta chain). This sample was taken from a study of blood T cell repertoires in COVID-19. Background on the study: Sample material is recorded as cDNA or gDNA derived from T cells, B-cell-depleted T cells, or PBMCs.

In the original analysis: Nucleated cell number was recorded as an estimate derived from reference gene primer amplification. Sequencing was performed with immunoSEQ multiplex PCR; in TCRdb, only in-frame clones are kept and a portion is missing. D and trimming come from the DNA, and the V and J calls and clone size come from that table. The table lists hundreds of thousands of clones, roughly 84% of them singletons. The length of the CDR3 is 17 residues. The chain joins TRBV21-1 to TRBJ2-7; the table calls TRBD2, which could not be checked here. TRBV21-1 constitutes a pseudogene. Sequenced material: PBMCs or T cells enriched from blood (not recorded which). This TCR came from a woman aged 35 to 49 who had recovered from COVID-19. The CDR3 protein is CASSKTYREAGSYEQYF. The CDR3 DNA reads as TGTGCCAGCAGCAAAACCTACCGTGAGGCCGGTTCCTACGAGCAGTACTTC.